This T cell receptor beta chain was sequenced in a study of blood T cell repertoires in COVID-19. About the study: COVID-19 samples from acute and convalescent phases originated in the United States, Italy and Spain. T cells, B-cell-depleted T cells, or PBMCs supplied cDNA or gDNA.

Germline CDR1 is SGHTA and CDR2 is FQGNSA. V shed 2 bases, J shed 9 bases, and the junction held 8 bases outside the gene matches. The CDR3 is 14 amino acids. In its sample, this clone was seen a few times. Original processing notes: Nucleated cell counts were estimated from reference gene primer amplification. TCRdb's copy holds only in-frame clones and misses some; the assay was immunoSEQ multiplex PCR. The V and J calls and clone size are taken from that table; D and trimming were inferred from the DNA. The top ten hold roughly 1.5% of the sample, which has some 170,000 clones, roughly 90% seen once.

The gene calls are TRBV7-2 and TRBJ1-1; 8 nucleotides agree with TRBD1. This receptor was taken from a woman between 50 and 59 years old with acute or convalescent COVID-19. The sequenced sample was peripheral blood. As DNA, the CDR3 is TGTGCCAGCAGCTTAAGCAAGCAGGGGGCGAAAGCTTTCTTT. Translating it yields CASSLSKQGAKAFF.